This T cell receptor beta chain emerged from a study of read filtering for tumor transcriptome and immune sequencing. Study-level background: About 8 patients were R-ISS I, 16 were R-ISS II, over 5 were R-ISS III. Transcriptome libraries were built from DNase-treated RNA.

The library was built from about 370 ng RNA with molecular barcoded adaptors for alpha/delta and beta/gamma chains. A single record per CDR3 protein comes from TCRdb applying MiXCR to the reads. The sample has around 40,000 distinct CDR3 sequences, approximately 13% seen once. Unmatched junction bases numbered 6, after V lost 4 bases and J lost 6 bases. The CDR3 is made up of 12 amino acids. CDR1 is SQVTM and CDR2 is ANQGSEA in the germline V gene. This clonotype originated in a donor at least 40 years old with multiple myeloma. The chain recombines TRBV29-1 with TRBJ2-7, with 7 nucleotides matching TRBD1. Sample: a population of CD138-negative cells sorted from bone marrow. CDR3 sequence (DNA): TGCAGCGTTGTGGCAGGGGGTGGCGAGCAGTACTTC. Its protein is CSVVAGGGEQYF.